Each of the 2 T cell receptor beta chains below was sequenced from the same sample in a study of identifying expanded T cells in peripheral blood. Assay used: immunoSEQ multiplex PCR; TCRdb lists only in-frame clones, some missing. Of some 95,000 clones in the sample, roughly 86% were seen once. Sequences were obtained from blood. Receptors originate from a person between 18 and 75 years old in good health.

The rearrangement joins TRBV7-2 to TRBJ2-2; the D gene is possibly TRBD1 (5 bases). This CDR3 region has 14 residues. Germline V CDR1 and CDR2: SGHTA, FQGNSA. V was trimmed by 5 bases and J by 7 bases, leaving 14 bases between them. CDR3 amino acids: CASSPAGLLGELFF. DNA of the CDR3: TGTGCCAGCAGCCCAGCAGGGCTGCTCGGGGAGCTGTTTTTT. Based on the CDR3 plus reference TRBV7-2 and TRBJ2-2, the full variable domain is GAGVSQSPSNKVTEKGKDVELRCDPISGHTALYWYRQSLGQGLEFLIYFQGNSAPDKSGLPSDRFSAERTGGSVSTLTIQRTQQEDSAVYLCASSPAGLLGELFFGEGSRLTVL.

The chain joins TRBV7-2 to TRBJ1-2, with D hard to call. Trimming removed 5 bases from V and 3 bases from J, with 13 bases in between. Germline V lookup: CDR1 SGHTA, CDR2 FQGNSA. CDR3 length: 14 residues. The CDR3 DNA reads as TGTGCCAGCAGCCTTAGAAGGCAGGACTATGGCTACACCTTC. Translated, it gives CASSLRRQDYGYTF. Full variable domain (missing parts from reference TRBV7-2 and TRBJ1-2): GAGVSQSPSNKVTEKGKDVELRCDPISGHTALYWYRQSLGQGLEFLIYFQGNSAPDKSGLPSDRFSAERTGGSVSTLTIQRTQQEDSAVYLCASSLRRQDYGYTFGSGTRLTVV.